The 15 T cell receptor beta chains reported below all come from one sample, sequenced in a study of cytomegalovirus exposure and HLA in healthy donors. The primer mix had 60 Vbeta and 13 Jbeta primers. Libraries were prepared by immunoSEQ multiplex PCR; TCRdb keeps only in-frame clonotypes and omits some of them. This table holds 150,000 to 250,000 clones, 85% found once. Sequenced material: PBMCs. Receptor source: a woman aged 50 to 65 in good health and CMV-seronegative.

The genes are TRBV2 and TRBJ2-7; 8 positions agree with TRBD2. Germline V gives CDR1 SNHLY, CDR2 FYNNEI. There are 14 residues in the CDR3. Trimming took 2 bases from V and 5 from J; bases not matched to a gene: 5. The CDR3 loop reads CASSESGLADEQYF. In nucleotides, the CDR3 is TGTGCCAGCAGTGAATCTGGACTAGCCGACGAGCAGTACTTC.

The gene calls are TRBV19 and TRBJ1-3; D may be TRBD1 (6 bases). The germline V and J ends were trimmed by 6 bases and 4 bases, with 13 bases remaining between them. Germline V lookup: CDR1 LNHDA, CDR2 SQIVND (reference sequence). This CDR3 has 14 amino acids. CDR3 region: CASRRTADGNTIYF. The CDR3 nucleotides read TGTGCCAGTAGGAGGACAGCCGACGGAAACACCATATATTTT. Drawing the rest from reference TRBV19 and TRBJ1-3, the complete variable domain is DGGITQSPKYLFRKEGQNVTLSCEQNLNHDAMYWYRQDPGQGLRLIYYSQIVNDFQKGDIAEGYSVSREKKESFPLTVTSAQKNPTAFYLCASRRTADGNTIYFGEGSWLTVV.

The DNA for the CDR3 is TGTGCCAGCAGCTTAGGGGGGAGGGGCACAGATACGCAGTATTTT. It codes for CASSLGGRGTDTQYF. J is TRBJ2-3 and V is TRBV7-3; 7 nucleotides agree with TRBD2. Germline CDR1 SGHTA, CDR2 FQGTGA. The trim removed 2 bases at V and 1 base at J, leaving 3 bases unmatched. The CDR3 spans 15 residues.

V gene TRBV29-1 combines with J gene TRBJ2-3; TRBD1 matches 8 bases. The CDR3 is 19 amino acids. Germline CDR1 SQVTM, CDR2 ANQGSEA. The ends lost 4 bases at V and 1 base at J; junction bases unmatched: 19. CDR3 loop: CSVGAGLVDRGWGTDTQYF. In nucleotides, the CDR3 is TGCAGCGTTGGTGCCGGATTAGTTGACAGGGGATGGGGCACAGATACGCAGTATTTT.

This clone was detected only a few times. The V and J genes are TRBV28 and TRBJ2-6; no clear D. The CDR3 totals 15 residues. In germline, CDR1 is MDHEN, CDR2 SYDVKM. V gave up 6 bases and J gave up 1 base, with 10 bases separating them. The CDR3 is CASSLTESGANVLTF. The CDR3 coding sequence is TGTGCCAGCAGCCTAACAGAGTCTGGGGCCAACGTCCTGACTTTC.

The chain links TRBV7-9 to TRBJ2-3; D gene ambiguous. V was clipped by 4 bases and J by 1 base, with 6 bases between them. The germline gives CDR1 SEHNR, CDR2 FQNEAQ (reference sequence). The CDR3 has 13 residues. The CDR3 sequence is CASSWAGTDTQYF. Written as DNA, the CDR3 is TGTGCCAGCAGCTGGGCCGGCACAGATACGCAGTATTTT.

The genes are TRBV5-6 and TRBJ2-1, with TRBD2 identical over 7 bases. V trimming: 0 bases; J trimming: 8 bases; junction bases outside the gene matches: 20. CDR1 is SGHDT and CDR2 is YYEEEE in the germline V gene. The CDR3 is 19 amino acids. CDR3 amino acids: CASSLGPSGITSLRHEQFF. CDR3 bases: TGTGCCAGCAGCTTGGGGCCTAGCGGAATCACCTCATTGCGACATGAGCAGTTCTTC.

This clone was counted once. V is TRBV28 and J is TRBJ2-3; 8 bases line up with TRBD2. This CDR3 comprises 16 residues. J gave up 0 bases and V 9 bases, and 11 bases lay outside the gene matches. Germline V gene data show CDR1 as MDHEN and CDR2 as SYDVKM. The CDR3 DNA reads TGTGCCAGTACTTCTCGACTAGCGATGAGCACAGATACGCAGTATTTT. It yields the protein CASTSRLAMSTDTQYF.

The genes are TRBV7-2 and TRBJ2-1, with a weak D call TRBD2 (6 bases). The V end was cut by 2 bases, the J end by 1 base, with 9 bases between. Germline V gene lookup returns CDR1 SGHTA and CDR2 FQGNSA. The CDR3 extends over 15 amino acids. DNA for the CDR3: TGTGCCAGCAGCTTAAGTAGCGGATCCTACAATGAGCAGTTCTTC. Amino acids: CASSLSSGSYNEQFF.

This chain uses TRBV11-2 with TRBJ2-7, with 7 bases matching TRBD2. This CDR3 has 16 amino acids. V lost 0 bases and J lost 2; bases outside the gene matches: 7. The germline V gene encodes CDR1 SGHAT and CDR2 FQNNGV. The CDR3 nucleotides are TGTGCCAGCAGCTTAGATCCAGGCGGGGGAGCCTACGAGCAGTACTTC. This encodes CASSLDPGGGAYEQYF.

Note on this clone: Other nucleotide sequences from this sample produce the same CDR3. This rearrangement joins TRBV28 to TRBJ1-2; weak D call: TRBD1 (6 bases). V was pared by 6 bases and J by 2 bases, with 10 bases between. Germline V gives CDR1 MDHEN, CDR2 SYDVKM. This CDR3 is 13 amino acids long. The CDR3 here is CASSQGQNYGYTF. The DNA of the CDR3 is TGTGCCAGCAGCCAAGGACAGAACTATGGCTACACCTTC.

The rearrangement uses TRBV19 and TRBJ2-7; 10 bases fit TRBD2. CDR3 length equals 14 residues. V dropped 8 bases and J dropped 1; count of bases not matched to a gene: 5. Germline CDR1 reads LNHDA; CDR2 reads SQIVND (reference sequence). The CDR3 coding sequence is TGTGCCAGTCGTAGACTAGCGGGTTCCTACGAGCAGTACTTC. Its translation is CASRRLAGSYEQYF.

The rearrangement joins TRBV28 to TRBJ1-3, with 7 bases matching TRBD1. Germline V gene lookup returns CDR1 MDHEN and CDR2 SYDVKM. The V and J ends lost 3 bases and 2 bases, in that order; junction bases with no gene match: 7. The CDR3 is 16 amino acids. CDR3 DNA sequence: TGTGCCAGCAGTTTCGGGACAGCGCTAACTGGAAACACCATATATTTT. This sequence encodes CASSFGTALTGNTIYF.

The chain is built from TRBV6-6 and TRBJ2-4; TRBD2 is a possible D gene (5 bases). V was shortened by 8 bases and J by 4 bases, with 15 bases between the two germline ends. The CDR3 is 14 residues long. Germline V lookup: CDR1 MNHNY, CDR2 SVGAGI (reference sequence). The CDR3, as DNA: TGTGCCAGCTCGAACCCCGGGAAGAAAAACATTCAGTACTTC. Translation: CASSNPGKKNIQYF.

This clone appeared a few times. The chain employs TRBV28 and TRBJ2-7, with 8 bases lining up with TRBD2. In germline, CDR1 is MDHEN, CDR2 SYDVKM. Trimming cost V 7 bases and J 4 bases; bases outside gene matches: 12. The CDR3 is made up of 15 amino acids. CDR3 sequence reads: CASTGLVRSAYEQYF. DNA for the CDR3: TGTGCCAGCACGGGACTAGTTCGATCCGCATACGAGCAGTACTTC.